This T cell receptor beta chain stems from a study of shared clonotypes between healthy human individuals. Measured with immunoSEQ multiplex PCR; TCRdb has only the in-frame clones, and not every one. Of 2 million to 3 million clones in the sample, 80% to 95% are singletons; the top ten hold approximately 0.36%. This clone was counted a single time. This CDR3 has 18 amino acids. Germline V gives CDR1 SGHTA, CDR2 FQGNSA. The ends lost 5 bases at V and 2 bases at J; junction bases unmatched: 17. The chain has TRBV7-2 and TRBJ2-7; TRBD2 matches 8 bases. The source material was naive CD4+ T cells from PBMCs. This sample's subset: CD45RA+ positively selected. The TCR comes from a young man in good health. Some clones in this sample may be carry-over from other donors' samples. The CDR3 nucleotides read TGTGCCAGCAGCCAGACGTTAGCGGGGCCCCCCCCTACCTACGAGCAGTACTTC. Translating it yields CASSQTLAGPPPTYEQYF. The whole variable domain, filled in from reference TRBV7-2 and TRBJ2-7, reads GAGVSQSPSNKVTEKGKDVELRCDPISGHTALYWYRQSLGQGLEFLIYFQGNSAPDKSGLPSDRFSAERTGGSVSTLTIQRTQQEDSAVYLCASSQTLAGPPPTYEQYFGPGTRLTVT.